One and the same sample provided the 15 T cell receptor beta chains below, sequenced in a study of T cells in Graves' hyperthyroidism and ophthalmopathy. TCR beta CDR3 sequences were amplified from RNA transcripts. First-round RT-PCR of the TCR CDR3 relied on the HTBI primer set. From the multiplex PCR reads, TCRdb called clonotypes with MiXCR, one entry per CDR3 protein. The sample has 300,000 to 450,000 distinct CDR3 sequences, more than 14% seen once. Sample: blood. Every receptor here comes from a woman younger than 45 with Graves' ophthalmopathy.

The chain joins TRBV28 to TRBJ2-7; D is possibly TRBD1 (6 bases). V was clipped by 6 bases and J by 4 bases, with 16 bases between them. This CDR3 spans 14 amino acids. In germline, CDR1 is MDHEN, CDR2 SYDVKM. The CDR3 here is CASSGTGTQYEQYF. The CDR3 nucleotides read TGTGCCAGCAGCGGCACCGGGACACAATACGAGCAGTACTTC.

This clonotype occurred many times. The chain links TRBV6-1 to TRBJ1-1, with a weak D call TRBD1 (6 bases). The ends were cut back, 6 bases at V and 5 bases at J, with 13 bases in the middle. The CDR3 runs 13 residues. Germline V CDR1 and CDR2: MNHNS, SASEGT. CDR3 nucleotide sequence: TGTGCCAGCAGACAGGGAAGGAATACTGAAGCTTTCTTT. This codes for CASRQGRNTEAFF.

The V and J genes are TRBV28 and TRBJ1-2, with a possible D match to TRBD1 (5 bases). Germline assignment: CDR1 MDHEN and CDR2 SYDVKM. Trimming cost V 8 bases and J 7 bases, with 14 bases left between them. The CDR3 is made up of 12 amino acids. The CDR3 region has the DNA TGTGCCAGCGGAGGATCAGGGTTTGGCTACACCTTC. Amino acid sequence: CASGGSGFGYTF.

This clonotype was detected many times. The V and J genes are TRBV18 and TRBJ2-7; D possibly corresponds to TRBD1 (6 bases). V lost 1 base, J lost 5 bases, and 12 bases lay in between. This CDR3 is built from 14 residues. Per the germline V gene, CDR1 is KGHSH and CDR2 is LQKENI. In DNA form, the CDR3 reads TGTGCCAGCTCACCACTTGGGACAAACGACGAGCAGTACTTC. It is translated as CASSPLGTNDEQYF.

The gene calls are TRBV7-9 and TRBJ2-5, with D possibly TRBD2 on 5 matching bases. This CDR3 has 14 residues. Trimming shortened V by 5 bases and J by 2 bases, and 12 bases separated the two germline ends. Germline-derived CDR1 and CDR2 are SEHNR and FQNEAQ (reference sequence). This CDR3 is CASSEGAYQETQYF. The CDR3 DNA reads TGTGCCAGCAGCGAGGGAGCTTATCAAGAGACCCAGTACTTC. Filled out from reference TRBV7-9 and TRBJ2-5, the complete variable domain reads DTGVSQNPRHKITKRGQNVTFRCDPISEHNRLYWYRQTLGQGPEFLTYFQNEAQLEKSRLLSDRFSAERPKGSFSTLEIQRTEQGDSAMYLCASSEGAYQETQYFGPGTRLLVL.

This clonotype appeared a few times. The chain joins TRBV27 to TRBJ2-7; TRBD1 or TRBD2 may be the D gene (5 bases each). The CDR3 length is 17 residues. Germline V CDR1 and CDR2: MNHEY, SMNVEV (reference sequence). Trimming pared 4 bases from V and 4 bases from J, leaving 23 bases between. CDR3 region: CASSSSGTGRPVYEQYF. The CDR3 coding sequence is TGTGCCAGCAGTTCCTCCGGGACGGGAAGGCCCGTTTACGAGCAGTACTTC.

Many counts were recorded for this clonotype. The chain joins TRBV28 to TRBJ2-2; perhaps TRBD1 as D (6 bases). The germline gives CDR1 MDHEN, CDR2 SYDVKM. The V end was cut by 2 bases, the J end by 4 bases, with 14 bases between. This CDR3 has 16 amino acids. The CDR3 loop reads CASSLTVGQFTGELFF. The CDR3 coding sequence is TGTGCCAGCAGTTTAACTGTTGGACAGTTCACCGGGGAGCTGTTTTTT.

The J gene is TRBJ2-2, the V gene TRBV12-3 or TRBV12-4; tentative D call: TRBD2 (6 bases). Between the trimmed V and J ends, which lost 8 bases and 6 bases, there was a span of 13 bases. The CDR3 contains 13 residues. The CDR3 bases are TGTGCCAGCCCCGGAGGGGCCCCCGGGGAGCTGTTTTTT. As protein: CASPGGAPGELFF.

This clonotype has only a few counts. The chain carries TRBV10-3 and TRBJ2-4; 9 bases agree with TRBD1. The germline CDR1 and CDR2 sequences are ENHRY and SYGVKD. The CDR3 sequence is 14 residues long. The V gene end was trimmed by 6 bases and the J gene end by 6 bases; junction bases not matched to a gene: 6. This chain's CDR3 is CAISGTGNGNIQYF. As DNA, the CDR3 is TGTGCCATCAGCGGGACAGGGAACGGAAACATTCAGTACTTC.

A remark on this clonotype: A clone one base away is much larger, so this may be a read error. This chain connects TRBV6-1 to TRBJ2-5; D is ambiguous. The CDR3 runs to 14 residues. Germline CDR1 and CDR2: MNHNS and SASEGT. DNA of the CDR3: TGTACCAGCAGCCGCTTAGGGAACCAAGAGACCCAGTACTTC. Amino acid sequence: CTSSRLGNQETQYF.

This clonotype was seen many times. The chain uses TRBV12-3 or TRBV12-4 and TRBJ1-2; TRBD1 might be the D (5 bases). V lost 3 bases to trimming and J lost 3 bases, with 17 bases between them. CDR3 length equals 16 residues. This CDR3 is CASSFRVLPGHYGYTF. The CDR3, as DNA: TGTGCCAGCAGTTTTCGGGTCCTCCCGGGGCACTATGGCTACACCTTC.

This chain links TRBV14 with TRBJ2-7, with D tentatively TRBD2 (6 bases). V was shortened by 1 base and J by 2 bases, with 15 bases between the two germline ends. The length of the CDR3 is 16 residues. Germline lookup yields CDR1 SGHDN and CDR2 FVKESK. CDR3 protein: CASSQVGSGLTYEQYF. For the CDR3, the DNA is TGTGCCAGCAGCCAAGTTGGTAGCGGATTAACCTACGAGCAGTACTTC.

This clonotype was observed at least ten times. The V and J genes are TRBV15 and TRBJ2-7; the D gene is possibly TRBD2 (7 bases). Germline lookup yields CDR1 LNHNV and CDR2 YYDKDF (reference sequence). V lost 5 bases, J lost 9 bases, and 26 bases lay in between. The CDR3 runs 16 residues. Written as DNA, the CDR3 is TGTGCCACCAGCCGGGGGCGGCGGGGGAGACTTACGGTGCAGTACTTC. It specifies CATSRGRRGRLTVQYF.

This chain links TRBV2 with TRBJ2-5, with a weak D call TRBD2 (6 bases). The V end lost 8 bases, the J end lost 5 bases, and 12 bases lay between the germline ends. Germline V lookup: CDR1 SNHLY, CDR2 FYNNEI. CDR3 length equals 12 residues. The CDR3: CASQRGEETQYF. The CDR3 DNA sequence: TGTGCCAGCCAGCGCGGGGAGGAGACCCAGTACTTC.

This clonotype appeared many times. The V and J genes are TRBV18 and TRBJ2-7, with no clear D. The CDR3 has 15 amino acids. Germline V gene sequence: CDR1 KGHSH, CDR2 LQKENI. V was clipped by 6 bases and J by 0 bases, with 15 bases between them. The CDR3 DNA follows: TGTGCCAGCTCCCCCGACTTGGCCAGCTCCTACGAGCAGTACTTC. Translating gives CASSPDLASSYEQYF.